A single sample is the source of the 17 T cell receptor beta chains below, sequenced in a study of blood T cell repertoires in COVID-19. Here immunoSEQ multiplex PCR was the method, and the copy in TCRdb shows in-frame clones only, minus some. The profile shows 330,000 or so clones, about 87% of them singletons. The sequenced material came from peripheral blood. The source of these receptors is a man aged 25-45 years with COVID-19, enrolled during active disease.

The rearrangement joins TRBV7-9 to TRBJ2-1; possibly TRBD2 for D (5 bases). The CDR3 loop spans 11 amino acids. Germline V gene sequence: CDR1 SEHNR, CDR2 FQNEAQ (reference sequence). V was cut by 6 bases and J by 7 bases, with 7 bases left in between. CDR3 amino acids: CASRRVNEQFF. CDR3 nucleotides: TGTGCCAGCAGGAGGGTAAATGAGCAGTTCTTC.

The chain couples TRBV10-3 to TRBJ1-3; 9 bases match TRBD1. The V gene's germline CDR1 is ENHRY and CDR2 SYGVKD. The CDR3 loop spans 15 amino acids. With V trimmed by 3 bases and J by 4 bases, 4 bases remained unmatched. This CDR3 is CAISEGTGLGNTIYF. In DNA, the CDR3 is TGTGCCATCAGTGAAGGGACAGGGCTAGGAAACACCATATATTTT.

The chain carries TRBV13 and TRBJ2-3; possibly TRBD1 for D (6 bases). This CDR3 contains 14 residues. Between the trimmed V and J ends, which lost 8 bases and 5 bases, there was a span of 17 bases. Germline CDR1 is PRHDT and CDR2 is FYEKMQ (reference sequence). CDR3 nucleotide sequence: TGTGCCAGCCTCCAGGGGCGCGTTCAAGATACGCAGTATTTT. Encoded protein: CASLQGRVQDTQYF. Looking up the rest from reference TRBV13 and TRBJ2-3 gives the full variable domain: AAGVIQSPRHLIKEKRETATLKCYPIPRHDTVYWYQQGPGQDPQFLISFYEKMQSDKGSIPDRFSAQQFSDYHSELNMSSLELGDSALYFCASLQGRVQDTQYFGPGTRLTVL.

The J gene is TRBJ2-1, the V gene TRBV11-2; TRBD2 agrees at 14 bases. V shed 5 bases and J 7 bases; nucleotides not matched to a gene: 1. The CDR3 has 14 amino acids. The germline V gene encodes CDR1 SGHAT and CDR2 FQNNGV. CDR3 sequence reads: CASSRTSGGNEQFF. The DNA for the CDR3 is TGTGCCAGCAGCCGGACTAGCGGGGGGAATGAGCAGTTCTTC.

CDR3 DNA: TGTGCCAGCAACGGACAGGCGAGCAATCAGCCCCAGCATTTT. Protein product: CASNGQASNQPQHF. The chain has TRBV2 and TRBJ1-5; TRBD1 agrees at 7 bases. The CDR3 totals 14 residues. After removal of 7 bases from V and 1 base from J, the junction contained 4 bases not matched to a gene. Germline assignment: CDR1 SNHLY and CDR2 FYNNEI.

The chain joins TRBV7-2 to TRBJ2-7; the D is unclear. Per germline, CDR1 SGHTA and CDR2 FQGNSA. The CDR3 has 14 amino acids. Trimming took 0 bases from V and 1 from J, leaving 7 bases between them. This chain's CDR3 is CASSLAADSYEQYF. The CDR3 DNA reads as TGTGCCAGCAGCTTAGCGGCCGATTCCTACGAGCAGTACTTC.

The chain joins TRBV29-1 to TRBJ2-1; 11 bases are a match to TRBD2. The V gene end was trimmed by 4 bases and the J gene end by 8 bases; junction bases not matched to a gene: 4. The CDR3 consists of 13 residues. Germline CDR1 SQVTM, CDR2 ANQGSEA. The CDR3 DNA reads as TGCAGCGTTGCTGGACTAGCGGGCTATGAGCAGTTCTTC. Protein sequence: CSVAGLAGYEQFF.

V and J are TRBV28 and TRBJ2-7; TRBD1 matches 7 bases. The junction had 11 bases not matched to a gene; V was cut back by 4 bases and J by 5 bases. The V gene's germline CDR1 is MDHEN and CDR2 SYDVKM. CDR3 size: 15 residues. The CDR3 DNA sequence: TGTGCCAGCAGTTCAACAGGGGCGCCCCTCAACGAGCAGTACTTC. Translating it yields CASSSTGAPLNEQYF.

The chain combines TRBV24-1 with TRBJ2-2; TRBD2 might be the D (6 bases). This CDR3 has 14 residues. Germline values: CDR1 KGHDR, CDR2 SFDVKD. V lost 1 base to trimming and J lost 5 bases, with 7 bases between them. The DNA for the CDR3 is TGTGCCACCAGTGATTTCGGGGGAACCGGGGAGCTGTTTTTT. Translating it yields CATSDFGGTGELFF.

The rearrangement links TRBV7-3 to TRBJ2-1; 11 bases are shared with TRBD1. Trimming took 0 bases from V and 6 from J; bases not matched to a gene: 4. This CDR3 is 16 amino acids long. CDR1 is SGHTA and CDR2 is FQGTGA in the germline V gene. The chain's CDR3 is CASSLTGTGGPNEQFF. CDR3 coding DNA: TGTGCCAGCAGCTTAACGGGGACAGGGGGACCCAATGAGCAGTTCTTC.

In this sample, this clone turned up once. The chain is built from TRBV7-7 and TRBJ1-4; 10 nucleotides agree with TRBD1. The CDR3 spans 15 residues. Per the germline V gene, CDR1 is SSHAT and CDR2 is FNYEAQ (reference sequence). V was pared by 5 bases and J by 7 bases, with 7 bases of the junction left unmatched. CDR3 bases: TGTGCCAGCAGCGCCTCCGGGACAGGGGTTGAAAAACTGTTTTTT. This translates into CASSASGTGVEKLFF.

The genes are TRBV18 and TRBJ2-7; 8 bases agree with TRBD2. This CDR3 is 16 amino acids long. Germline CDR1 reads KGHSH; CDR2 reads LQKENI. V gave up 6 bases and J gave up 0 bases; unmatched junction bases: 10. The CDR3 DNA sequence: TGTGCCAGCTCTCTTTTAGGGCGGGGGGCCTCCTACGAGCAGTACTTC. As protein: CASSLLGRGASYEQYF.

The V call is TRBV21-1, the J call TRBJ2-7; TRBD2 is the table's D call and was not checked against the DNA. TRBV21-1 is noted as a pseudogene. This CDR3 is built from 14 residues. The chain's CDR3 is CASSSAGRSHEQYF. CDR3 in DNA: TGTGCCAGCAGCTCGGCGGGGCGTTCCCACGAGCAGTACTTC.

CDR3 amino acids: CASSLRQGGGSEAFF. The CDR3, as DNA: TGTGCCAGCAGCCTAAGACAGGGAGGAGGAAGTGAAGCTTTCTTT. The chain combines TRBV2 with TRBJ1-1, with 7 bases fitting TRBD1. Germline V gene data show CDR1 as SNHLY and CDR2 as FYNNEI. The CDR3 is 15 residues long. V lost 6 bases and J lost 7; bases outside the gene matches: 14. Supplemented by reference TRBV2 and TRBJ1-1, the full variable domain reads EPEVTQTPSHQVTQMGQEVILRCVPISNHLYFYWYRQILGQKVEFLVSFYNNEISEKSEIFDDQFSVERPDGSNFTLKIRSTKLEDSAMYFCASSLRQGGGSEAFFGQGTRLTVV.

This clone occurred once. CDR3 DNA sequence: TGTGCCAGCAGCCAAGGCCCCCGGGAGACCCAGTACTTC. It specifies CASSQGPRETQYF. This sequence joins TRBV3-1 (or the pseudogene TRBV3-2) and TRBJ2-5; the D is unclear. CDR3 length: 13 residues. Germline V gene sequence: CDR1 LGHDT, CDR2 YNNKEL (reference sequence). V shed 1 base and J shed 5 bases, with 8 bases lying between them.

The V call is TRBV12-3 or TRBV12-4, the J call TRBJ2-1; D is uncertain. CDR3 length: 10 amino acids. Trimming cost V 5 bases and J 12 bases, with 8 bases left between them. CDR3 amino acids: CASSLHSQFF. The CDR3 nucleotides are TGTGCCAGCAGTCTCCACTCGCAGTTCTTC.

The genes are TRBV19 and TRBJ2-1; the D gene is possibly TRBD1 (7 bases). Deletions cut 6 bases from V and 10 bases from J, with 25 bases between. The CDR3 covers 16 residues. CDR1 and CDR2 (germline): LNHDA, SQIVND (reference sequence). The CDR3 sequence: CASSRPGQAGKLEQFF. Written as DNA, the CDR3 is TGTGCCAGTAGCCGCCCAGGACAGGCGGGAAAGTTGGAGCAGTTCTTC.